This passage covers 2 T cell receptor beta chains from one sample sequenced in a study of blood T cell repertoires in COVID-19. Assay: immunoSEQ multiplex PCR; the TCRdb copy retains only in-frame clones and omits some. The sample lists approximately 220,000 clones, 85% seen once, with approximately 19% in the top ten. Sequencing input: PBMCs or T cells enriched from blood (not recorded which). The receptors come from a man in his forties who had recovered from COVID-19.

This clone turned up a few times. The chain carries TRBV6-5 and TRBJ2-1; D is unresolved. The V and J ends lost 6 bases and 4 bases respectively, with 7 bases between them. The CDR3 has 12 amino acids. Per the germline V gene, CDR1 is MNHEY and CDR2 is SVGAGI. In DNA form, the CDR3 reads TGTGCCAGCAGACGGTTTTACAATGAGCAGTTCTTC. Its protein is CASRRFYNEQFF.

In DNA, the CDR3 is TGTGCCTGGAGTGGGACCCCGACTAGCGGGAGGACCTACGAGCAGTACTTC. This codes for CAWSGTPTSGRTYEQYF. The genes are TRBV30 and TRBJ2-7; 13 positions agree with TRBD2. The CDR3 sequence is 17 residues long. The trim removed 1 base at V and 2 bases at J, leaving 8 bases unmatched. Germline V gene sequence: CDR1 GTSNPN, CDR2 SVGIG (reference sequence).